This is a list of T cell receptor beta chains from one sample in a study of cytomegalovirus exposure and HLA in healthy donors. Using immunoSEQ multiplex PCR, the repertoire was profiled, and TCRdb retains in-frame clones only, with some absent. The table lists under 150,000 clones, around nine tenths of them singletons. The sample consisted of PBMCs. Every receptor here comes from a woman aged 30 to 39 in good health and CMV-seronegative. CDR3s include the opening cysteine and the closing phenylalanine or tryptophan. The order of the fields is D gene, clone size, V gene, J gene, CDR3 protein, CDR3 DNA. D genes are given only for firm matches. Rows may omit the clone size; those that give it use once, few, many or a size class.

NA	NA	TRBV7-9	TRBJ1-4	CASSLFLSTNEKLFF	TGTGCCAGCAGCTTATTTCTATCAACTAATGAAAAACTGTTTTTT
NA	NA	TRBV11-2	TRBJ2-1	CASSTPTGYNEQFF	TGTGCCAGCAGCACCCCGACAGGTTACAATGAGCAGTTCTTC
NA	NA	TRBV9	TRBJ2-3	CASSVGGVLIDTQYF	TGTGCCAGCAGCGTCGGCGGGGTCCTGATAGATACGCAGTATTTT
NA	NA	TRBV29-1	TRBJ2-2	CSATGVWTGELFF	TGCAGCGCTACGGGGGTATGGACCGGGGAGCTGTTTTTT
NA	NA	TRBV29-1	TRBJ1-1	CSVGEYVNTEAFF	TGCAGCGTTGGGGAGTACGTCAACACTGAAGCTTTCTTT
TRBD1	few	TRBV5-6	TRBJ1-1	CASSFGTENTEAFF	TGTGCCAGCAGCTTCGGGACAGAGAACACTGAAGCTTTCTTT
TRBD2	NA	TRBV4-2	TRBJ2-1	CASSQAGRSSGRGDEQFF	TGTGCCAGCAGCCAAGCGGGGAGGTCTAGCGGGAGGGGGGATGAGCAGTTCTTC
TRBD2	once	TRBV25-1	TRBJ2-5	CASSGLAGAGEQYF	TGTGCCAGCAGTGGACTAGCGGGAGCGGGTGAGCAGTACTTC
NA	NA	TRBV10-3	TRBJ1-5	CAISPGPYSNQPQHF	TGTGCCATCAGCCCAGGGCCCTATAGCAATCAGCCCCAGCATTTT
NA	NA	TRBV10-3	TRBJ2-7	CAISVGRETYEQYF	TGTGCCATCAGTGTAGGCAGGGAAACCTACGAGCAGTACTTC
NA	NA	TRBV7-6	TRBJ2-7	CASSLSRDSDEQYF	TGTGCCAGCAGCTTATCCCGGGACTCCGACGAGCAGTACTTC
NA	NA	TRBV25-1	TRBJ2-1	CASSEAGTLRSEGQFF	TGTGCCAGCAGTGAGGCCGGCACTCTTCGCAGCGAGGGGCAGTTCTTC
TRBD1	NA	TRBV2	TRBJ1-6	CASRGTVLNSYNSPLHF	TGTGCCAGCAGAGGGACAGTTCTTAACTCCTATAATTCACCCCTCCACTTT
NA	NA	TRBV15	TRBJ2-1	CATSKDPYGGEQFF	TGTGCCACCAGCAAAGACCCGTACGGAGGAGAGCAGTTCTTC
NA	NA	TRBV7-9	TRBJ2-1	CASSLVYGGWNEQFF	TGTGCCAGCAGCTTAGTATATGGGGGGTGGAATGAGCAGTTCTTC
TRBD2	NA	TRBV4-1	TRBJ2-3	CASSRVLAGEPDTQYF	TGCGCCAGCAGCCGGGTTCTAGCGGGAGAGCCAGATACGCAGTATTTT
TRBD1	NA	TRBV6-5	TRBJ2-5	CASSWTGQETQYF	TGTGCCAGCAGCTGGACAGGCCAAGAGACCCAGTACTTC
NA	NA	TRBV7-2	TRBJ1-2	CASTSLYGYTF	TGTGCCAGCACGAGTCTGTATGGCTACACCTTC
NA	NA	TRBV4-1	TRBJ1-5	CASSQDGQHSNQPQHF	TGTGCCAGCAGCCAAGACGGACAGCATAGCAATCAGCCCCAGCATTTT
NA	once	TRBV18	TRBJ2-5	CASSPAAGTGRLETQYF	TGTGCCAGCTCACCAGCGGCCGGGACTGGGCGGTTGGAGACCCAGTACTTC
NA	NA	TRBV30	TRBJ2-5	CAWSRDYQETQYF	TGTGCCTGGAGTCGGGACTACCAAGAGACCCAGTACTTC
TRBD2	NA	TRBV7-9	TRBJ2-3	CASSLVGRGNTDTQYF	TGTGCCAGCAGCTTAGTGGGGCGGGGGAACACAGATACGCAGTATTTT
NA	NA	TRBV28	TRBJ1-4	CASSPVFREKLFF	TGTGCCAGCAGCCCCGTCTTCCGGGAAAAACTGTTTTTT
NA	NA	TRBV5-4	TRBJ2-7	CASSPFSGHEQYF	TGTGCCAGCAGCCCCTTCTCAGGGCACGAGCAGTACTTC
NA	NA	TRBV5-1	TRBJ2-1	CASSLPSNEQFF	TGCGCCAGCAGCTTGCCGTCCAATGAGCAGTTCTTC
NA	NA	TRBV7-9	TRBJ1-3	CASSTPGAGNTIYF	TGTGCCAGCAGCACTCCGGGTGCTGGAAACACCATATATTTT
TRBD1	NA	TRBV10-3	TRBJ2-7	CAISDYGRGQIYEQYF	TGTGCCATCAGTGACTACGGTAGGGGACAGATCTACGAGCAGTACTTC
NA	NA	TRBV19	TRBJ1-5	CASSILGEWHQPQHF	TGTGCCAGTAGTATTCTCGGGGAATGGCATCAGCCCCAGCATTTT
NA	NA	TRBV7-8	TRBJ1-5	CASSFTRGGDQPQHF	TGTGCCAGCAGCTTTACCAGGGGTGGCGATCAGCCCCAGCATTTT
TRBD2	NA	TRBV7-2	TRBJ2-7	CASSAGAYEQYF	TGTGCCAGCAGCGCGGGGGCCTACGAGCAGTACTTC
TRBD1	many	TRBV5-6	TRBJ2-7	CASSPGGQGIHEQYF	TGTGCCAGCAGCCCGGGAGGACAGGGGATTCACGAGCAGTACTTC
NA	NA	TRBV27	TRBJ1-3	CASSLRQGLGNTIYF	TGTGCCAGCAGTTTACGGCAGGGCCTTGGAAACACCATATATTTT
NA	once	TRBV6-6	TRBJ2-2	CASSILIGDTGELFF	TGTGCCAGCAGTATCCTCATCGGGGACACCGGGGAGCTGTTTTTT
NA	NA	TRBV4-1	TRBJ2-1	CASSQSGKSSYNEQFF	TGCGCCAGCAGCCAAAGCGGAAAAAGCTCCTACAATGAGCAGTTCTTC
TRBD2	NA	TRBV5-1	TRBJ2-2	CASTFSGTRGTGELFF	TGCGCCAGCACATTTAGCGGGACCCGCGGCACCGGGGAGCTGTTTTTT